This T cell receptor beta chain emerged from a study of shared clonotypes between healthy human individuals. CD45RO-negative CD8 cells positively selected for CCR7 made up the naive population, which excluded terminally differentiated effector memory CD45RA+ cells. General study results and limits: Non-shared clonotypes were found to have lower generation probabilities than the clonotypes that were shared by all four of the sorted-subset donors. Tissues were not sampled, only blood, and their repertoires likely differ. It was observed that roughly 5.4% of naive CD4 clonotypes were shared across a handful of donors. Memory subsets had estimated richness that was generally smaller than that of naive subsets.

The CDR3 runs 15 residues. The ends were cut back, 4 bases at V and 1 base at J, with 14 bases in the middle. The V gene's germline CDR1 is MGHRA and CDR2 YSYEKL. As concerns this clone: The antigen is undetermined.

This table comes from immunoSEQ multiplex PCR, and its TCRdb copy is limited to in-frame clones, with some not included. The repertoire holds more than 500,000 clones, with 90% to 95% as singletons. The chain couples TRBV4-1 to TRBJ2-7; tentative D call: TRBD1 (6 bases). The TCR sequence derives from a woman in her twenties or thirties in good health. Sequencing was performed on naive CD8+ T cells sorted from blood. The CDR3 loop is CASSRRTALSYEQYF. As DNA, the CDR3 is TGCGCCAGCAGCCGCCGGACAGCCCTATCCTACGAGCAGTACTTC.